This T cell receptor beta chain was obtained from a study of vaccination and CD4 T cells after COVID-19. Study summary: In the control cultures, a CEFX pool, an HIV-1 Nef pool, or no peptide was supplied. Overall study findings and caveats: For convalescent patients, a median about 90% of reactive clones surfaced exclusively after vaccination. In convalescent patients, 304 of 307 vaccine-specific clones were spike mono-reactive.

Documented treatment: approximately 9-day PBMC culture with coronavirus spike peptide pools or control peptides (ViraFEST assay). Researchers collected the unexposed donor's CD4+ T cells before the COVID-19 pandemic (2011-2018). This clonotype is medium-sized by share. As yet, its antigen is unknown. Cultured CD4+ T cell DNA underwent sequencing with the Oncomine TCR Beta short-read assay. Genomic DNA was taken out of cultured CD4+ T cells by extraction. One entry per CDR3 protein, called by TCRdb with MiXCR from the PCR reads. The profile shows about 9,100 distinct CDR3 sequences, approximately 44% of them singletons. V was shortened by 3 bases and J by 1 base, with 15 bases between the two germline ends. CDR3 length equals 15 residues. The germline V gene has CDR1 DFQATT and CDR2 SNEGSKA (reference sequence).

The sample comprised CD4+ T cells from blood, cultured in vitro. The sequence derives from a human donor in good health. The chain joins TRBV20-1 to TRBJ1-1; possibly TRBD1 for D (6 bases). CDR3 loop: CSARRGRRENTEAFF. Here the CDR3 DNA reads TGCAGTGCTAGGAGGGGGAGGCGGGAGAACACTGAAGCTTTCTTT.